Shown below are 16 T cell receptor beta chains from a single sample sequenced in a study of cytomegalovirus exposure and HLA in healthy donors. 13 Jbeta primers and 60 Vbeta primers were used for the PCR. Using immunoSEQ multiplex PCR, the repertoire was profiled, and TCRdb retains in-frame clones only, with some absent. The sample includes about 140,000 clones, more than 75% of them seen just once. The sample comprised PBMCs. These receptors were obtained from a man aged 50 or older in good health and CMV-seronegative.

The chain carries TRBV5-1 and TRBJ1-1, with 7 bases matching TRBD1. V gave up 6 bases and J gave up 6 bases; unmatched junction bases: 8. CDR3 length: 13 residues. From germline, CDR1 is SGHRS and CDR2 YFSETQ. The CDR3: CASTPRGGPEAFF. In nucleotides, the CDR3 is TGCGCCAGCACCCCGAGAGGGGGCCCTGAAGCTTTCTTT. Variable domain in full (rest from reference TRBV5-1 and TRBJ1-1): KAGVTQTPRYLIKTRGQQVTLSCSPISGHRSVSWYQQTPGQGLQFLFEYFSETQRNKGNFPGRFSGRQFSNSRSEMNVSTLELGDSALYLCASTPRGGPEAFFGQGTRLTVV.

The chain is built from TRBV18 and TRBJ1-2; 10 bases match TRBD1. CDR3 length equals 15 residues. Germline CDR1 is KGHSH and CDR2 is LQKENI. V lost 3 bases and J lost 6; bases outside the gene matches: 7. CDR3 in DNA: TGTGCCAGCTCACCCTGGGGACAGGGGCATGATGGCTACACCTTC. This encodes CASSPWGQGHDGYTF.

This chain uses TRBV7-2 with TRBJ2-2; 8 positions agree with TRBD1. The germline V gene encodes CDR1 SGHTA and CDR2 FQGNSA. J was trimmed by 5 bases and V by 2 bases; bases with no gene match: 4. This CDR3 is built from 15 residues. CDR3 residues: CASSLRQGRTGELFF. Written as DNA, the CDR3 is TGTGCCAGCAGCTTACGACAGGGGCGGACCGGGGAGCTGTTTTTT.

J is TRBJ1-5 and V is TRBV19; tentative D call: TRBD1 (6 bases). Trimming shortened V by 7 bases and J by 6 bases, and 19 bases separated the two germline ends. Germline CDR1 reads LNHDA; CDR2 reads SQIVND (reference sequence). The CDR3 length is 15 residues. CDR3 nucleotides: TGTGCCAGTACCGCAATGACAGGTCGGACTCAGCCCCAGCATTTT. It codes for CASTAMTGRTQPQHF.

This clone has more than one count but fewer than ten. The gene calls are TRBV9 and TRBJ2-1, with 10 bases fitting TRBD2. The CDR3 length is 17 residues. CDR1 SGDLS and CDR2 YYNGEE come from the germline V gene. With 4 bases clipped from V and 8 bases from J, the junction kept 15 bases outside the gene matches. The CDR3 DNA sequence: TGTGCCAGCAGCACCCCCTCTAGGAGCGGGAGGGCACATGAGCAGTTCTTC. Translated: CASSTPSRSGRAHEQFF.

This clone was detected a few times. The chain joins TRBV19 to TRBJ1-1, with TRBD1 matching 7 bases. This CDR3 spans 17 amino acids. The V segment lost 6 bases and the J segment 1 base; nucleotides outside the gene matches: 14. Looked up from germline, CDR1 is LNHDA and CDR2 is SQIVND (reference sequence). The chain's CDR3 is CASSPEAPTGQNTEAFF. The DNA of the CDR3 is TGTGCCAGTAGCCCTGAGGCCCCGACAGGGCAGAACACTGAAGCTTTCTTT.

The rearrangement joins TRBV9 to TRBJ2-7, with D possibly TRBD1 on 6 matching bases. V lost 3 bases and J 4 bases, leaving 17 bases between the germline ends. The germline V gene encodes CDR1 SGDLS and CDR2 YYNGEE. This CDR3 is built from 15 residues. CDR3 region: CASSDHGTNIYEQYF. The CDR3 DNA follows: TGTGCCAGCAGCGACCATGGGACAAACATTTACGAGCAGTACTTC.

The J gene is TRBJ2-3, the V gene TRBV2; 9 bases line up with TRBD1. Germline V lookup: CDR1 SNHLY, CDR2 FYNNEI. V dropped 3 bases and J dropped 1; count of bases not matched to a gene: 2. The CDR3 loop spans 15 amino acids. The chain's CDR3 is CASSERTGGTDTQYF. The CDR3 DNA follows: TGTGCCAGCAGTGAGAGGACAGGGGGCACAGATACGCAGTATTTT.

This clone showed up just a few times. This sequence joins TRBV6-1 and TRBJ2-1; 7 nucleotides match TRBD2. CDR3 size: 13 residues. Germline V CDR1 and CDR2: MNHNS, SASEGT. V lost 1 base to trimming and J lost 15 bases; unmatched junction nucleotides: 9. CDR3 nucleotide sequence: TGTGCCAGCAGTGAAGAGGAGCGGGGTAGGCTGTTCTTC. Its protein product is CASSEEERGRLFF.

This clone has just a few counts. The V and J genes are TRBV2 and TRBJ2-5; a weak D match, TRBD1 (5 bases). V shed 7 bases and J shed 5 bases, with 14 bases lying between them. In germline, CDR1 is SNHLY, CDR2 FYNNEI. The CDR3 runs to 13 residues. CDR3 sequence reads: CASKETVSETQYF. CDR3 bases: TGTGCCAGCAAGGAGACAGTGAGTGAGACCCAGTACTTC.

Remarks on this clone: Relative to the germline gene, one junction end is altered; a read error may explain this. Other DNA sequences in the sample encode the same CDR3. V gene TRBV5-1 combines with J gene TRBJ1-2, with no clear D. The CDR3 runs to 14 residues. Germline lookup yields CDR1 SGHRS and CDR2 YFSETQ. In DNA form, the CDR3 reads TGCGCCAGCAGCTTGTCTCGAGATAACTACGGCTACACCTTC. Translating gives CASSLSRDNYGYTF.

This clone was observed a single time. This chain uses TRBV2 with TRBJ2-5; perhaps TRBD1 as D (5 bases). Per the germline V gene, CDR1 is SNHLY and CDR2 is FYNNEI. Trimming pared 5 bases from V and 0 bases from J, leaving 7 bases between. This CDR3 region has 13 residues. The CDR3 bases are TGTGCCAGCAGTAGACAGAACCAAGAGACCCAGTACTTC. Translated, it gives CASSRQNQETQYF.

V and J are TRBV11-3 and TRBJ2-2, with D maybe TRBD1 (6 bases). This CDR3 contains 15 residues. CDR1 is SGHNT, CDR2 YENEEA, per germline. The germline V and J ends were trimmed by 3 bases and 0 bases, with 8 bases remaining between them. The CDR3 sequence: CASSLGQPNTGELFF. The CDR3, as DNA: TGTGCCAGCAGCTTGGGACAACCGAACACCGGGGAGCTGTTTTTT. Based on the CDR3 plus reference TRBV11-3 and TRBJ2-2, the full variable domain is EAGVVQSPRYKIIEKKQPVAFWCNPISGHNTLYWYLQNLGQGPELLIRYENEEAVDDSQLPKDRFSAERLKGVDSTLKIQPAELGDSAVYLCASSLGQPNTGELFFGEGSRLTVL.

This clone was recorded once. The chain uses TRBV5-5 and TRBJ2-5; 8 positions agree with TRBD2. J gave up 4 bases and V 4 bases, and 6 bases lay outside the gene matches. The germline V gene encodes CDR1 SGHKS and CDR2 YYEKEE (reference sequence). The CDR3 has 14 amino acids. CDR3 DNA sequence: TGTGCCAGCAGCCGGGGGGGCAGGGGAGAGACCCAGTACTTC. This sequence encodes CASSRGGRGETQYF.

The chain is built from TRBV28 and TRBJ1-3; maybe TRBD1 (6 bases). This CDR3 is built from 14 residues. Per the germline V gene, CDR1 is MDHEN and CDR2 is SYDVKM. V was shortened by 8 bases and J by 4 bases, with 15 bases between the two germline ends. The CDR3 sequence is CASGGGGIGNTIYF. CDR3 coding DNA: TGTGCCAGCGGCGGGGGGGGCATCGGAAACACCATATATTTT.

The genes are TRBV4-2 and TRBJ2-1; TRBD2 aligns across 8 bases. The J segment lost 2 bases and the V segment lost 4 bases, leaving 7 bases of the junction unmatched. The CDR3 extends over 16 amino acids. Germline CDR1 is LGHNA and CDR2 is YNFKEQ. The CDR3 DNA sequence: TGTGCCAGCAGCCTGACCAGCGGGGGTGCCTACAATGAGCAGTTCTTC. Protein product: CASSLTSGGAYNEQFF.